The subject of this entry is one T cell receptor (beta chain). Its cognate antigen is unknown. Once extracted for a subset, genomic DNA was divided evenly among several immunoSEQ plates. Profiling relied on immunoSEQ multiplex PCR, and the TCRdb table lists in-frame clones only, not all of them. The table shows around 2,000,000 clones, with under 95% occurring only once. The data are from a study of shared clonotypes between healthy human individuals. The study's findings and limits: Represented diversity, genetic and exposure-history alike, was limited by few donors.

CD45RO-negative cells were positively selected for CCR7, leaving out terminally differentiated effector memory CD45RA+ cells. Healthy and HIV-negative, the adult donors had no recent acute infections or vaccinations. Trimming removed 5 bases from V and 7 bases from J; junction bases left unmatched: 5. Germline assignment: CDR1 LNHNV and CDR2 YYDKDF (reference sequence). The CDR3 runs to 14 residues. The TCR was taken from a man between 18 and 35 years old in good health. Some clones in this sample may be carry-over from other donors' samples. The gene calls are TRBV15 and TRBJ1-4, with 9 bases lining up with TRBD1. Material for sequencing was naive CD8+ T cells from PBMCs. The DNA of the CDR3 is TGTGCCACCAGCGTCGGGACAGGGCCTGAAAAACTGTTTTTT. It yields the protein CATSVGTGPEKLFF.